A selection of T cell receptor beta chains follows, all from one sample in a study of blood T cell repertoires in COVID-19. Produced via immunoSEQ multiplex PCR; TCRdb's table is partial and in-frame only. The profile shows a few hundred thousand clones, more than 70% of them singletons. What was sequenced was peripheral blood. All receptors come from a woman older than 75 with acute or convalescent COVID-19. CDR3s include the opening cysteine and the closing phenylalanine or tryptophan. A D gene is named only where the DNA matches it firmly. Clone size is not always given. Where it is, it says once, few, many or a class for expanded clones.

clone_size	v_call	d_call	j_call	cdr3_aa	cdr3_nt
NA	TRBV5-1	TRBD2	TRBJ2-5	CASSFSGGKQETQYF	TGCGCCAGCAGCTTTAGCGGGGGGAAGCAAGAGACCCAGTACTTC
once	TRBV10-3	NA	TRBJ1-4	CATASDRLGVSNEKLFF	TGTGCCACCGCCAGCGACAGGCTAGGGGTATCTAATGAAAAACTGTTTTTT
once	TRBV4-2	TRBD1	TRBJ1-1	CASSQAFGTGKDTEAFF	TGTGCCAGCAGCCAAGCCTTCGGGACAGGGAAGGACACTGAAGCTTTCTTT
NA	TRBV6-1	TRBD1	TRBJ2-7	CASSEPGTGDYEQYF	TGTGCCAGCAGTGAACCCGGGACAGGGGACTACGAGCAGTACTTC
NA	TRBV19	TRBD1	TRBJ2-7	CASSITGDSRYEQYF	TGTGCCAGTAGTATCACAGGGGATAGCCGCTACGAGCAGTACTTC
NA	TRBV9	TRBD1	TRBJ2-7	CASSTGTGSLSYEQYF	TGTGCCAGCAGCACCGGGACAGGGTCACTCTCCTACGAGCAGTACTTC
NA	TRBV5-1	NA	TRBJ2-1	CASSFGPGIYNEQFF	TGCGCCAGCAGCTTTGGTCCAGGCATCTACAATGAGCAGTTCTTC
NA	TRBV2	NA	TRBJ1-5	CASSVQGRNNQPQHF	TGTGCCAGCAGTGTGCAGGGCAGGAACAATCAGCCCCAGCATTTT
NA	TRBV5-1	TRBD1	TRBJ1-4	CASSLANRGQGEKLFF	TGCGCCAGCAGCTTGGCCAACCGAGGACAGGGTGAAAAACTGTTTTTT
NA	TRBV4-2	NA	TRBJ1-2	CASSQVGPTTNYGYTF	TGTGCCAGCAGCCAAGTGGGCCCCACGACTAATTATGGCTACACCTTC
NA	TRBV15	TRBD1	TRBJ2-1	CATSRTGGSYNEQFF	TGTGCCACCAGCAGGACAGGGGGCTCCTACAATGAGCAGTTCTTC
NA	TRBV19	TRBD1	TRBJ2-1	CASSIHRQGPRNEQFF	TGTGCCAGTAGTATACACCGACAGGGACCCAGGAATGAGCAGTTCTTC
NA	TRBV6-5	NA	TRBJ1-1	CASSSVLNTEAFF	TGTGCCAGCAGTTCCGTCCTGAACACTGAAGCTTTCTTT
NA	TRBV7-8	TRBD1	TRBJ1-1	CASSRTGHTEAFF	TGTGCCAGCAGCCGGACAGGGCACACTGAAGCTTTCTTT
NA	TRBV7-8	NA	TRBJ2-2	CASSPQGTLTGELFF	TGTGCCAGCAGCCCCCAGGGGACCTTAACCGGGGAGCTGTTTTTT
NA	TRBV21-1	NA	TRBJ1-5	CASTLPGQGIGRGNQPQHF	TGTGCCAGCACCCTCCCGGGACAGGGTATAGGTCGGGGCAATCAGCCCCAGCATTTT
NA	TRBV19	NA	TRBJ2-7	CASSWAGTYEQYF	TGTGCCAGTAGTTGGGCAGGAACATACGAGCAGTACTTC
NA	TRBV5-6	NA	TRBJ1-1	CASSLVPDYMNTEAFF	TGTGCCAGCAGCTTGGTGCCAGACTATATGAACACTGAAGCTTTCTTT
NA	TRBV4-3	NA	TRBJ1-3	CASSQDHLSRGRNTIYF	TGCGCCAGCAGCCAAGATCATCTCTCCAGGGGAAGAAACACCATATATTTT
NA	TRBV6-2/TRBV6-3	NA	TRBJ1-1	CASSYSGGNEAFF	TGTGCCAGCAGTTACTCGGGAGGGAATGAAGCTTTCTTT
NA	TRBV3-1/TRBV3-2	TRBD1	TRBJ1-2	CASSQLDRGNYGYTF	TGTGCCAGCAGCCAGCTAGACAGGGGTAACTATGGCTACACCTTC
NA	TRBV4-3	TRBD2	TRBJ2-5	CASSQVYLAGGRKDTQYF	TGCGCCAGCAGCCAAGTTTATCTAGCGGGGGGCCGGAAGGACACCCAGTACTTC
NA	TRBV5-1	TRBD2	TRBJ2-7	CASSPPGGWHEQYF	TGCGCCAGCAGCCCCCCGGGGGGTTGGCACGAGCAGTACTTC
NA	TRBV7-6	NA	TRBJ2-7	CASSLTGREQYF	TGTGCCAGCAGCTTAACAGGGCGAGAGCAGTACTTC
NA	TRBV3-1/TRBV3-2	NA	TRBJ1-2	CASSQGQQHYGYTF	TGTGCCAGCAGCCAGGGACAACAACACTATGGCTACACCTTC
NA	TRBV6-4	TRBD2	TRBJ2-1	CASSGLAGGINEQFF	TGTGCCAGCAGTGGACTAGCGGGGGGTATCAATGAGCAGTTCTTC
NA	TRBV4-1	NA	TRBJ1-5	CASSQVNRVDQPQHF	TGCGCCAGCAGCCAAGTAAACAGGGTGGATCAGCCCCAGCATTTT
NA	TRBV7-9	TRBD2	TRBJ2-3	CASSIASSGGAYTQYF	TGTGCCAGCAGCATTGCCTCCAGCGGGGGGGCCTATACGCAGTATTTT
NA	TRBV23-1	NA	TRBJ1-5	CASSQSEGSSNQPQHF	TGCGCCAGCAGTCAATCGGAAGGGAGTAGCAATCAGCCCCAGCATTTT
once	TRBV6-5	NA	TRBJ2-7	CAGRPTENYEQYF	TGTGCCGGACGACCGACAGAAAACTACGAGCAGTACTTC
NA	TRBV18	NA	TRBJ2-6	CASSPAGNGANVLTF	TGTGCCAGCTCACCGGCGGGGAATGGGGCCAACGTCCTGACTTTC
NA	TRBV28	TRBD1	TRBJ2-1	CASNADRASYNEQFF	TGTGCCAGCAATGCGGACAGGGCCTCCTACAATGAGCAGTTCTTC
NA	TRBV13	NA	TRBJ1-2	CASRTRGDYGYTF	TGTGCCAGCAGGACCCGCGGAGATTATGGCTACACCTTC
few	TRBV9	TRBD1	TRBJ2-2	CASSVGGTGGTGELFF	TGTGCCAGCAGCGTAGGTGGGACAGGGGGCACCGGGGAGCTGTTTTTT
NA	TRBV5-1	TRBD2	TRBJ2-1	CASSSGLAGGKNYNEQFF	TGCGCCAGCAGCTCGGGACTAGCGGGGGGCAAGAACTACAATGAGCAGTTCTTC
NA	TRBV5-1	TRBD2	TRBJ2-1	CARRAGSGGESSYNEQFF	TGCGCCCGCCGCGCCGGTAGCGGGGGGGAGAGCTCCTACAATGAGCAGTTCTTC
once	TRBV2	TRBD1	TRBJ1-4	CASKGQGLAGEKLFF	TGTGCCAGCAAGGGACAGGGGTTGGCTGGGGAAAAACTGTTTTTT
few	TRBV3-1/TRBV3-2	NA	TRBJ1-1	CASSQAGGNTEAFF	TGTGCCAGCAGCCAAGCCGGAGGGAACACTGAAGCTTTCTTT
NA	TRBV18	TRBD1	TRBJ1-1	CASSPPTTGVGTEAFF	TGTGCCAGCTCACCACCAACGACAGGGGTCGGAACTGAAGCTTTCTTT
NA	TRBV19	NA	TRBJ1-6	CASSRTFRSPLHF	TGTGCCAGTAGCCGGACATTTCGGTCACCCCTCCACTTT
NA	TRBV14	NA	TRBJ2-5	CASSRGGAEETQYF	TGTGCCAGCAGCCGAGGAGGGGCGGAAGAGACCCAGTACTTC
NA	TRBV10-3	TRBD1	TRBJ1-1	CAISESFLTGESEAFF	TGTGCCATCAGTGAGAGCTTCTTAACAGGGGAATCTGAAGCTTTCTTT
NA	TRBV15	TRBD2	TRBJ2-2	CATSPEPRLASTGELFF	TGTGCCACCAGCCCCGAACCTCGACTAGCATCTACCGGGGAGCTGTTTTTT
NA	TRBV11-3	NA	TRBJ1-6	CASSLLTGGNSPLHF	TGTGCCAGCAGCCTACTGACAGGAGGTAATTCACCCCTCCACTTT
once	TRBV3-1/TRBV3-2	NA	TRBJ1-2	CASSQGKGVGYGYTF	TGTGCCAGCAGCCAAGGGAAGGGAGTAGGGTATGGCTACACCTTC
NA	TRBV11-2	TRBD2	TRBJ2-3	CASSLDPGGADTQYF	TGTGCCAGCAGCTTAGATCCGGGAGGGGCGGATACGCAGTATTTT